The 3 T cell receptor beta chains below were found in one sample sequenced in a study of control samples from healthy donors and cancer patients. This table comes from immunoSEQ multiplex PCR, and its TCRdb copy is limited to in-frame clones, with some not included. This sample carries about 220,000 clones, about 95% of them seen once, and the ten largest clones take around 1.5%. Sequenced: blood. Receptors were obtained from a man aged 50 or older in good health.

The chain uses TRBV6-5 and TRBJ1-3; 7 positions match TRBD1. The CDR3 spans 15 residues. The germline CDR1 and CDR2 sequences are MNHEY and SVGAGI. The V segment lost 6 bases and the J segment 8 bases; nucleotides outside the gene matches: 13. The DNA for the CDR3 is TGTGCCAGCAGATACACAGGGGCAGGAAGGGACACCATATATTTT. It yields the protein CASRYTGAGRDTIYF.

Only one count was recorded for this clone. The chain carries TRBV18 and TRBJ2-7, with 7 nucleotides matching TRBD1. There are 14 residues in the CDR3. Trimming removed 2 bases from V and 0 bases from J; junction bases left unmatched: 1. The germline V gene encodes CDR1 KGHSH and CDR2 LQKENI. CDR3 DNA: TGTGCCAGCTCACCAAGGGACAGCTCCTACGAGCAGTACTTC. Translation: CASSPRDSSYEQYF.

The CDR3 protein is CASSGQTYTEAFF. The CDR3 DNA follows: TGTGCCAGCAGCGGACAGACTTACACTGAAGCTTTCTTT. The chain recombines TRBV6-5 with TRBJ1-1; D is possibly TRBD1 (6 bases). Germline CDR1 reads MNHEY; CDR2 reads SVGAGI. Trimming left V 6 bases short and J 3 bases short, with 11 bases between. The length of the CDR3 is 13 residues.